Listed here is a single T cell receptor (beta chain). Its antigen remains unknown. This CDR3 is also generated by other DNA sequences in the sample. The data belong to a study of CD8+ T cells in alopecia areata. Whole-study results and caveats: Lesional tissue from the scalp (especially in alopecia totalis/universalis) showed higher clonality than normal scalp. Sequence data from scalp samples additionally include resident alphabeta T cells of normal skin.

Using a FACSAria, the CD4+ and CD8+ T cells were sorted from the PBMCs. Extraction of RNA preceded its reverse transcription into cDNA, which served as the sequencing template. Using immunoSEQ multiplex PCR, the repertoire was profiled, and TCRdb retains in-frame clones only, with some absent. Among 200,000 to 250,000 clones listed, more than 55% were seen once. V lost 6 bases to trimming and J lost 0 bases, with 12 bases between them. Per the germline V gene, CDR1 is MNHNY and CDR2 is SVGAGI (reference sequence). This CDR3 is built from 15 residues. The sequenced sample consisted of CD8+ T cells sorted from blood. The receptor's source is a human donor in good health. The gene calls are TRBV6-6 and TRBJ1-5, with D perhaps matching TRBD1 (5 bases). The CDR3 DNA reads TGTGCCAGCAGCCCGACAGTCTATAGCAATCAGCCCCAGCATTTT. Protein product: CASSPTVYSNQPQHF.